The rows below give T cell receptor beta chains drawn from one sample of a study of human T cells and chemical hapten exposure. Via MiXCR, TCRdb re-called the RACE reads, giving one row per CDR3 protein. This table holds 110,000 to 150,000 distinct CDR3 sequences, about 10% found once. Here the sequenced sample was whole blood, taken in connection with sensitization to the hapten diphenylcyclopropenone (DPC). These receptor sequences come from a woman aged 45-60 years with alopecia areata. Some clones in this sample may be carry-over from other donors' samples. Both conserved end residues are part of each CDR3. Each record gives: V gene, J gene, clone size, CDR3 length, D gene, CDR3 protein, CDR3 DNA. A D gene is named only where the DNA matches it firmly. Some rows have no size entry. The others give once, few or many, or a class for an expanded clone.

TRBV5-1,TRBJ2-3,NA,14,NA,CASSLGDGADTQYF,TGCGCCAGCAGCTTGGGGGACGGAGCAGATACGCAGTATTTT
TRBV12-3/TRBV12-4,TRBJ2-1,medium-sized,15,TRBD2,CASSSSGTKYNEQFF,TGTGCCAGCAGTTCCTCCGGGACTAAATACAATGAGCAGTTCTTC
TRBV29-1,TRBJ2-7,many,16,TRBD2,CSVSGRSGIPLHEQYF,TGCAGCGTCTCAGGACGGAGCGGGATCCCTCTCCACGAGCAGTACTTC
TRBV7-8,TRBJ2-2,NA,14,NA,CASSLAMGTGELFF,TGTGCCAGCAGCTTAGCGATGGGGACCGGGGAGCTGTTTTTT
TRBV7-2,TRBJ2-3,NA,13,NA,CASNPRLGDTQYF,TGTGCCAGCAACCCCCGGCTAGGTGATACGCAGTATTTT
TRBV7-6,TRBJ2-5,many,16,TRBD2,CASSLEISGNQGTQYF,TGTGCCAGCAGCTTAGAGATTAGCGGGAACCAAGGGACCCAGTACTTC
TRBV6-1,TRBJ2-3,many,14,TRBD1,CASSPDRVSDTQYF,TGTGCCAGCAGCCCGGACAGGGTGTCAGATACGCAGTATTTT
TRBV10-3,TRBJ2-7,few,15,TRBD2,CAISADTSAPYEQYF,TGTGCCATCAGTGCGGATACTAGCGCGCCCTACGAGCAGTACTTC
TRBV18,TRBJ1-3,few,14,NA,CASSPQYSGNTIYF,TGTGCCAGCTCACCACAGTACTCTGGAAACACCATATATTTT
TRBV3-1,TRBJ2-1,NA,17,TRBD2,CASSQGPGTKGVDEQFF,TGTGCCAGCAGCCAAGGGCCCGGGACTAAAGGTGTGGATGAGCAGTTCTTC
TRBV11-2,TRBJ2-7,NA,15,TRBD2,CASSSSGTTTYEQYF,TGTGCCAGCAGCTCATCCGGGACTACCACTTACGAGCAGTACTTC
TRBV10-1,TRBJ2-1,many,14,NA,CATAAGPPYNEQFF,TGCGCCACTGCGGCGGGACCACCCTACAATGAGCAGTTCTTC
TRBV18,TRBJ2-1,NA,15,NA,CASSPPIGVYNEQFF,TGTGCCAGCTCACCACCGATAGGGGTCTACAATGAGCAGTTCTTC
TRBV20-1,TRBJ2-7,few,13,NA,CSARTGGTYEQYF,TGCAGTGCCCGGACAGGAGGGACCTACGAGCAGTACTTC
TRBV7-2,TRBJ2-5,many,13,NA,CASSSPPRGTQYF,TGTGCCAGCAGCTCCCCCCCAAGGGGCACCCAGTACTTC
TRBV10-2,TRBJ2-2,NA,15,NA,CASSDYRKHTGELFF,TGCGCCAGCAGTGACTATAGGAAACACACCGGGGAGCTGTTTTTT
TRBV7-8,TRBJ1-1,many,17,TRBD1,CASSSPGQGAPSTEAFF,TGTGCCAGCAGCTCGCCGGGACAGGGGGCGCCGAGCACTGAAGCTTTCTTT
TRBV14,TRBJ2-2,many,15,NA,CASSMTPGDTGELFF,TGTGCCAGCAGCATGACCCCGGGGGACACCGGGGAGCTGTTTTTT
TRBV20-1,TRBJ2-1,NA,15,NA,CSASQDGLSYNEQFF,TGCAGTGCAAGCCAGGACGGTCTCTCCTACAATGAGCAGTTCTTC
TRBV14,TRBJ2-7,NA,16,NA,CASSQDFGVSPYEQYF,TGTGCCAGCAGCCAAGACTTCGGGGTCTCCCCCTACGAGCAGTACTTC
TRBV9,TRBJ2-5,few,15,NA,CASSVDPRTGETQYF,TGTGCCAGCAGCGTCGACCCCAGGACCGGGGAGACCCAGTACTTC
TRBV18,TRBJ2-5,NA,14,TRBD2,CASSPSAGGETQYF,TGTGCCAGCTCACCTTCGGCGGGAGGGGAGACCCAGTACTTC
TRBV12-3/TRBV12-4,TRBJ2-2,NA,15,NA,CASRPGTLNTGELFF,TGTGCCAGTCGCCCCGGGACACTGAACACCGGGGAGCTGTTTTTT
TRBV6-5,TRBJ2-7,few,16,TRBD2,CASSPLKAGGLDEQYF,TGTGCCAGCAGTCCATTAAAAGCGGGAGGTCTGGACGAGCAGTACTTC
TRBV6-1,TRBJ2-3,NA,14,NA,CASSEAGRTDTQYF,TGTGCCAGCAGTGAAGCCGGTCGCACAGATACGCAGTATTTT
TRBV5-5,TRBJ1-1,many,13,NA,CASSRGPNTEAFF,TGTGCCAGCAGCCGGGGGCCGAACACTGAAGCTTTCTTT
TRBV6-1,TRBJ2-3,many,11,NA,CASLGGRVRYF,TGTGCCAGCCTCGGTGGCAGGGTTCGCTATTTT